This entry features one TCR beta chain sequence. Its antigen is not known. CD45RO negativity and positive selection for CCR7 defined naive CD8 cells, a population that excluded terminally differentiated effector memory CD45RA+ cells. The data derive from a study of shared clonotypes between healthy human individuals. Study background: The study enrolled two women and a few men aged 18 to 49. Each donor's CD4 naive and CD4 memory cells filled three plates apiece, CD8 naive two, and CD8 memory one.

The assay ran at deep level. Measured with immunoSEQ multiplex PCR; TCRdb has only the in-frame clones, and not every one. The data hold about 610,000 clones, with 95% to 97% observed a single time. Study-wide findings and caveats: Clonotypes which were not shared had lower generation probabilities than clonotypes that all four donors shared.

CDR1 and CDR2 from the germline V gene are LNHDA and SQIVND (reference sequence). Trimming took 5 bases from V and 4 from J; bases not matched to a gene: 15. There are 17 residues in the CDR3. This TCR derives from a woman in her twenties or thirties in good health. Sequencing input: naive CD8+ T cells sorted from blood. The chain employs TRBV19 and TRBJ2-7; 9 nucleotides agree with TRBD2. The CDR3: CASSATHWREGRYEQYF. The CDR3 DNA is TGTGCCAGTAGTGCCACACACTGGCGGGAGGGCCGGTACGAGCAGTACTTC.